What follows is one T cell receptor beta chain and its context. Its specificity is not known. It may be a read error: a sequence one base away is much more abundant. This record comes from a study of tumor and adjacent non-tumor tissue in lung cancer. Study background: Around 4.5 million productive TCRbeta reads were obtained per sample on average. Points from the study as a whole: Top 100 clones took a larger repertoire share in normal lung.

The CDR3 runs to 13 residues. CDR1 is SGHDN and CDR2 is FVKESK in the germline V gene. Three rounds of nested PCR, following a modified ARM-PCR protocol, produced the TCRbeta library. One entry per CDR3 protein results from TCRdb running MiXCR on the multiplex PCR reads. The sample yields about 50,000 distinct CDR3 sequences, around three quarters seen once. RNA was extracted from bulk tissue without any cell sorting. The normal lung tissue was taken more than 3 cm from the tumor edge. This clonotype originated in a woman in her sixties with non-small cell lung cancer. The sequenced sample was distant non-tumor lung tissue. This chain connects TRBV14 to TRBJ2-7; D possibly corresponds to TRBD2 (5 bases). CDR3 nucleotide sequence: TGTACCAGCAGCCAAACCCGGGGCTACGAGCAGTACTTC. It is translated as CTSSQTRGYEQYF.